The 28 T cell receptor beta chains listed next were all sequenced from one sample in a study of response to subunit inactivated influenza vaccine. TCRdb reprocessed the RT-PCR reads via MiXCR and lists one record per CDR3 protein. Found here are hundreds of thousands of distinct CDR3 sequences, approximately 7.6% of them singletons; the top ten hold approximately 13%. The sequenced sample was PBMCs from blood, obtained 23 to 25 months after vaccination. Source of these receptors: a man aged 50-75 years who received an inactivated influenza vaccine.

The sample holds many counts of this clonotype. The chain carries TRBV6-1 and TRBJ1-2, with TRBD1 matching over 10 bases. This CDR3 spans 14 amino acids. Germline assignment: CDR1 MNHNS and CDR2 SASEGT. V dropped 8 bases and J dropped 2; count of bases not matched to a gene: 5. The CDR3 nucleotides are TGTGCCAGCTTGACAGGGGGCGCCAACTATGGCTACACCTTC. Translated: CASLTGGANYGYTF.

Ten or more counts support this clonotype. The V and J genes are TRBV4-2 and TRBJ2-3, with 8 bases matching TRBD2. With V trimmed by 0 bases and J by 0 bases, 2 bases remained unmatched. The CDR3 has 16 residues. From germline, CDR1 is LGHNA and CDR2 YNFKEQ. CDR3 sequence reads: CASSQDRGGSTDTQYF. The DNA for the CDR3 is TGTGCCAGCAGCCAAGATCGGGGGGGTAGCACAGATACGCAGTATTTT.

This clonotype was seen ten or more times. The gene calls are TRBV28 and TRBJ2-5; D not resolved. V gave up 5 bases and J gave up 10 bases, with 17 bases separating them. The CDR3 is 13 amino acids. Germline V gives CDR1 MDHEN, CDR2 SYDVKM. CDR3 in amino acids: CASSQGRPKNQYF. In nucleotides, the CDR3 is TGTGCCAGCAGTCAAGGACGTCCCAAGAACCAGTACTTC.

This clonotype was found a few times. The chain combines TRBV4-3 with TRBJ2-7; D remains unclear. This CDR3 is built from 13 residues. Germline CDR1 LGHNA, CDR2 YSLEER. Trimming stripped 3 bases from V and 3 bases from J, with 9 bases between. The CDR3 spells CASSHDIFYEQYF. CDR3 DNA sequence: TGCGCCAGCAGCCACGATATCTTCTACGAGCAGTACTTC.

The V and J genes are TRBV9 and TRBJ2-7, with no clear D. The V gene lost 3 bases and the J gene lost 3 bases, with 10 bases spanning the gap. Germline loops: CDR1 SGDLS, CDR2 YYNGEE. This CDR3 is 13 amino acids long. CDR3 sequence: CASSGLLGYEQYF. DNA for the CDR3: TGTGCCAGCAGCGGCCTCTTGGGCTACGAGCAGTACTTC.

This clonotype has a count of ten or more. CDR3 DNA: TGCGCCAGCAGCCAAGACAGGGCGAACACTGAAGCTTTCTTT. Residues: CASSQDRANTEAFF. The rearrangement joins TRBV4-1 to TRBJ1-1, with D possibly TRBD1 on 5 matching bases. Per germline, CDR1 MGHRA and CDR2 YSYEKL. This CDR3 has 14 residues. Trimming shortened V by 0 bases and J by 1 base, and 6 bases separated the two germline ends.

The sample holds a few counts of this clonotype. The chain employs TRBV5-1 and TRBJ2-2; TRBD1 matches at 7 bases. Losses at the gene ends were 3 bases for V and 6 bases for J; bases not matched to a gene: 2. The germline V gene has CDR1 SGHRS and CDR2 YFSETQ. This CDR3 has 13 amino acids. The CDR3 sequence is CASSSGGSGELFF. In DNA form, the CDR3 reads TGCGCCAGCAGCTCAGGGGGTTCCGGGGAGCTGTTTTTT.

The chain joins TRBV20-1 to TRBJ2-3; 11 nucleotides align to TRBD2. CDR1 is DFQATT, CDR2 SNEGSKA, per germline (reference sequence). This CDR3 region has 15 residues. The ends lost 3 bases at V and 4 bases at J; junction bases unmatched: 6. CDR3 in amino acids: CSASPGTSGADTQYF. The CDR3 coding sequence is TGCAGTGCTAGCCCCGGGACTAGCGGTGCAGATACGCAGTATTTT.

This clonotype came up many times. The chain couples TRBV6-2 or TRBV6-3 to TRBJ2-1; 12 nucleotides agree with TRBD2. Looked up from germline, CDR1 is MNHEY and CDR2 is SVGEGT. This CDR3 has 14 amino acids. V trimming: 6 bases; J trimming: 7 bases; junction bases outside the gene matches: 4. CDR3 sequence reads: CASRTSGRGNEQFF. CDR3 bases: TGTGCCAGCAGGACTAGCGGGAGAGGTAATGAGCAGTTCTTC.

The J gene is TRBJ2-1, the V gene TRBV20-1, with TRBD2 matching 13 bases. This CDR3 has 16 residues. J gave up 8 bases and V 3 bases, and 10 bases lay outside the gene matches. CDR1 is DFQATT, CDR2 SNEGSKA, per germline (reference sequence). Here the CDR3 reads CSARGTSGEVIYEQFF. For the CDR3, the DNA is TGCAGTGCTAGGGGGACTAGCGGGGAGGTGATCTATGAGCAGTTCTTC.

The rearrangement joins TRBV29-1 to TRBJ2-1; 10 bases fit TRBD2. The CDR3 loop spans 15 amino acids. Unmatched junction bases numbered 4, after V lost 1 base and J lost 4 bases. Germline assignment: CDR1 SQVTM and CDR2 ANQGSEA. CDR3 sequence reads: CSVEGPAGGYNEQFF. The CDR3 region has the DNA TGCAGCGTTGAAGGTCCAGCGGGAGGGTACAATGAGCAGTTCTTC.

This clonotype has just a few counts. The V and J genes are TRBV20-1 and TRBJ1-4; TRBD1 might be the D (5 bases). CDR3 size: 14 residues. Trimming shortened V by 5 bases and J by 4 bases, and 14 bases separated the two germline ends. Germline CDR1 is DFQATT and CDR2 is SNEGSKA (reference sequence). Here the CDR3 DNA reads TGCAGTGCTCAGCCAGGGACGGGTAATGAAAAACTGTTTTTT. This translates into CSAQPGTGNEKLFF.

This clonotype was counted at least ten times. This chain joins TRBV4-2 and TRBJ1-2; 7 positions agree with TRBD1. Germline CDR1 is LGHNA and CDR2 is YNFKEQ. The CDR3 sequence is 14 residues long. The ends lost 3 bases at V and 8 bases at J; junction bases unmatched: 9. The CDR3 nucleotides read TGTGCCAGCAGCCAGCCTTTCCGGGACAGCGGCTACACCTTC. Its protein product is CASSQPFRDSGYTF.

This clonotype was recorded a few times. The genes are TRBV20-1 and TRBJ2-7; TRBD2 might be the D (7 bases). The CDR3 has 14 amino acids. V lost 6 bases and J lost 4, with 19 bases in between. Germline CDR1 DFQATT, CDR2 SNEGSKA (reference sequence). The chain's CDR3 is CSASGDTRDYEQYF. CDR3 nucleotides: TGCAGTGCAAGCGGGGACACTAGGGATTACGAGCAGTACTTC.

The chain uses TRBV3-1 and TRBJ2-2; weak D call: TRBD2 (5 bases). Germline CDR1 and CDR2: LGHDT and YNNKEL (reference sequence). The ends were cut back, 1 base at V and 3 bases at J, with 9 bases in the middle. The CDR3 spans 15 residues. The CDR3 nucleotides read TGTGCCAGCAGCCAAGGGGCACTAGACACCGGGGAGCTGTTTTTT. Its translation is CASSQGALDTGELFF.

The gene calls are TRBV6-5 and TRBJ1-1; no firm D call. V was pared by 2 bases and J by 5 bases, with 15 bases between. The CDR3 spans 15 residues. Per germline, CDR1 MNHEY and CDR2 SVGAGI. The CDR3 nucleotides read TGTGCCAGCAGTTACACCAGAAAGCAGAAAACTGAAGCTTTCTTT. It codes for CASSYTRKQKTEAFF.

The table lists this clonotype with a few counts. The rearrangement links TRBV12-3 or TRBV12-4 to TRBJ2-1, with D tentatively TRBD2 (5 bases). Trimming removed 8 bases from V and 10 bases from J, with 15 bases in between. This CDR3 contains 12 residues. The CDR3 spells CASCRGVAEQFF. The CDR3 nucleotides read TGTGCCAGCTGCCGCGGCGTAGCGGAGCAGTTCTTC.

The chain links TRBV6-6 to TRBJ1-1; D is perhaps TRBD1 (6 bases). V lost 9 bases and J lost 6, with 17 bases in between. The germline gives CDR1 MNHNY, CDR2 SVGAGI (reference sequence). The CDR3 has 13 residues. The DNA of the CDR3 is TGTGCCAGTAGAACAGGGAGTTCCGCTGAAGCTTTCTTT. This sequence encodes CASRTGSSAEAFF.

This clonotype was found a few times. The gene calls are TRBV11-2 and TRBJ2-4; D is tentatively TRBD1 or TRBD2 (6 bases each). The ends were cut back, 4 bases at V and 2 bases at J, with 18 bases in the middle. Germline lookup yields CDR1 SGHAT and CDR2 FQNNGV. The CDR3 runs 17 residues. The CDR3 DNA reads TGTGCCAGCAGCTCGTACAGGGCTGGGGGGACCAAAAACATTCAGTACTTC. Encoded protein: CASSSYRAGGTKNIQYF. The whole variable domain, filled in from reference TRBV11-2 and TRBJ2-4, reads EAGVAQSPRYKIIEKRQSVAFWCNPISGHATLYWYQQILGQGPKLLIQFQNNGVVDDSQLPKDRFSAERLKGVDSTLKIQPAKLEDSAVYLCASSSYRAGGTKNIQYFGAGTRLSVL.

This clonotype was counted at least ten times. One end of the junction fails to match germline, which may point to a read error. The rearrangement joins TRBV6-2 or TRBV6-3 to TRBJ1-5, with 9 bases lining up with TRBD1. Germline loops: CDR1 MNHEY, CDR2 SVGEGT. The CDR3 sequence is 11 residues long. The CDR3 region is CASSYGQGLSF. CDR3 DNA: TGTGCCAGCAGTTACGGACAGGGGCTCAGCTTT.

This clonotype was seen only a few times. The CDR3: CASSLDRAVNTEAFF. In DNA form, the CDR3 reads TGTGCCAGCAGCTTAGACAGGGCGGTGAACACTGAAGCTTTCTTT. The chain combines TRBV7-2 with TRBJ1-1; maybe TRBD1 (6 bases). The V gene's germline CDR1 is SGHTA and CDR2 FQGNSA. Trimming shortened V by 1 base and J by 0 bases, and 9 bases separated the two germline ends. The CDR3 has 15 residues.

This clonotype was found many times. The chain joins TRBV20-1 to TRBJ2-1, with 8 nucleotides matching TRBD2. V shed 3 bases and J 4 bases; nucleotides not matched to a gene: 2. Looked up from germline, CDR1 is DFQATT and CDR2 is SNEGSKA (reference sequence). The CDR3 is 13 residues long. CDR3 protein: CSARSSGYNEQFF. The CDR3 DNA reads TGCAGTGCTAGGTCTAGCGGGTACAATGAGCAGTTCTTC.

This clonotype was found many times. The CDR3 DNA reads TGTGCCAGCACCCCCGGACAGGGGGAGAACACTGAAGCTTTCTTT. Its translation is CASTPGQGENTEAFF. The chain links TRBV12-3 or TRBV12-4 to TRBJ1-1; 10 nucleotides align to TRBD1. The CDR3 runs to 15 residues. V shed 7 bases, J shed 1 base, and the junction held 6 bases outside the gene matches.

V gene TRBV3-1 combines with J gene TRBJ1-2; D is unclear. Germline V lookup: CDR1 LGHDT, CDR2 YNNKEL (reference sequence). Trimming took off 5 bases at V and 4 bases at J, with 14 bases between the two ends. This CDR3 spans 14 amino acids. The CDR3 DNA reads as TGTGCCAGCAGCTCCCCGGGTATAAGCTATGGCTACACCTTC. This encodes CASSSPGISYGYTF.

This clonotype was counted ten times or more. This chain connects TRBV6-1 to TRBJ2-7; TRBD1 agrees at 8 bases. From germline, CDR1 is MNHNS and CDR2 SASEGT. The CDR3 is made up of 14 amino acids. Trimming cost V 8 bases and J 7 bases; bases outside gene matches: 13. Here the CDR3 DNA reads TGTGCCAGCGGGCTGGGACAGGCGAGCGGGGAGCAGTACTTC. Its protein is CASGLGQASGEQYF.

This clonotype has only a few counts. V is TRBV27 and J is TRBJ2-5, with 13 bases identical to TRBD2. CDR3 length equals 17 residues. From germline, CDR1 is MNHEY and CDR2 SMNVEV (reference sequence). With V trimmed by 2 bases and J by 2 bases, 5 bases remained unmatched. CDR3 sequence: CASSLRGLAGKQETQYF. CDR3 coding DNA: TGTGCCAGCAGTTTACGGGGACTAGCGGGAAAACAAGAGACCCAGTACTTC.

The genes are TRBV12-3 or TRBV12-4 and TRBJ1-1; possible D gene TRBD1, 6 bases. V lost 7 bases and J 4 bases, leaving 19 bases between the germline ends. The CDR3 has 15 amino acids. The CDR3 DNA reads as TGTGCCAGCATTTGGGGGCCGGAGGGGAGCACTGAAGCTTTCTTT. Its translation: CASIWGPEGSTEAFF.

This clonotype was counted a few times. The rearrangement joins TRBV5-1 to TRBJ2-7; D remains ambiguous. Trimming pared 0 bases from V and 6 bases from J, leaving 10 bases between. The CDR3 sequence is 13 residues long. Germline CDR1 reads SGHRS; CDR2 reads YFSETQ. The CDR3 DNA reads TGCGCCAGCAGCTTGGATCTTTTTAGCGAGCAGTACTTC. Translation: CASSLDLFSEQYF.